This TCR beta chain is from a study of CD8 T cells in Susac syndrome. The germline CDR1 and CDR2 sequences are MNHEY and SVGAGI. The V gene lost 6 bases and the J gene lost 1 base, with 4 bases spanning the gap. The CDR3 totals 11 residues. An input of about 0.5 to 1 ug of RNA was subjected to reverse transcription using random hexamers. A multiplex approach, immunoSEQ multiplex PCR, amplified TCR beta CDR3 across 54 Vbeta and 13 Jbeta. TCRdb ran MiXCR on the immunoSEQ multiplex PCR reads and lists one entry per CDR3 protein. The sample has about 170,000 distinct CDR3 sequences; around 93% are singletons.

This receptor was taken from a human donor with multiple sclerosis. The source material was CD4+ T cells from PBMCs. This rearrangement joins TRBV6-5 to TRBJ2-7; D is undetermined. The CDR3: CASRDSYEQYF. CDR3 bases: TGTGCCAGCAGGGATTCCTACGAGCAGTACTTC.